This TCR beta chain was sequenced for a study of tumor and adjacent non-tumor tissue in lung cancer. About this clonotype itself: One end of the junction is discordant with germline, which a read error may explain.

The template was RNA from unsorted bulk tissue. Between August and November 2014, newly diagnosed, chemotherapy-naive lung cancer patients underwent thoracic surgery in China. Three rounds of nested PCR, following a modified ARM-PCR protocol, produced the TCRbeta library. TCRdb fed the multiplex PCR reads into MiXCR, producing one record per CDR3 protein. The sample contains fewer than 120,000 distinct CDR3 sequences, roughly 84% of which appear only once. The source of this sequence is a man between 65 and 85 years old with non-small cell lung cancer. Material for sequencing was lung tumor tissue.

CDR3 protein: CASSKAGTEVYSPHHF. The CDR3 region has the DNA TGTGCTAGCAGTAAAGCCGGGACGGAGGTTTATTCACCCCACCACTTT. The chain links TRBV6-5 to TRBJ1-6, with D maybe TRBD1 (5 bases). This CDR3 region has 16 residues. Germline V gives CDR1 MNHEY, CDR2 SVGAGI.